This T cell receptor (beta chain) is from a study of T cell repertoires in cytomegalovirus infection. Looking at the study overall: Selected CMV epitopes included recently identified HLA-C-restricted ones as well as well-studied HLA-B-restricted ones. Both a matching HLA type and CMV infection were indicated by public TCR beta signatures. Study-wide results and caveats: In two of eight donors, the top clonotype was HLA-C-restricted CMV-specific.

Each CDR3 protein gets one entry after TCRdb re-called the reads with MiXCR. The sample holds some 310,000 distinct CDR3 sequences, around a quarter seen once. Of note for this clonotype: Its specificity is unknown.

The source is a human donor in good health (CMV status not recorded). Some clones in this sample may be carry-over from other donors' samples. Source: cultured PBMCs, taken from culture after CMV antigen stimulation.

The CDR3, as DNA: TGTGCCAGTAGTATAGCACTAGTGAGACCTTACAATGAGCAGTTCTTC. Translated, it gives CASSIALVRPYNEQFF. J is TRBJ2-1 and V is TRBV19; possibly TRBD2 for D (5 bases). CDR3 length: 16 amino acids. The germline V and J ends were trimmed by 1 base and 4 bases, with 14 bases remaining between them. The germline CDR1 and CDR2 sequences are LNHDA and SQIVND (reference sequence).